This TCR beta chain was recorded in a study of technical replicates of blood from several donors. The assay was immunoSEQ multiplex PCR, and TCRdb's table has in-frame clones only and misses some. The sample comprises about 73,000 clones, 90% to 95% of which are singletons, and roughly 4.5% rests with the top ten. The origin of this receptor is a human donor in good health. Some clones in this sample may be carry-over from other donors' samples. The material sequenced was PBMCs.

The CDR3 sequence: CASRTQGAGNEKLFF. The CDR3 region has the DNA TGTGCCAGCAGAACCCAGGGGGCTGGTAATGAAAAACTGTTTTTT. The chain combines TRBV5-6 with TRBJ1-4, with 8 bases that match TRBD1. Germline lookup yields CDR1 SGHDT and CDR2 YYEEEE. CDR3 length equals 15 residues. Germline trimming cut 5 bases from V and 4 bases from J; bases unmatched to any gene: 7.